This entry lists 22 T cell receptor beta chains sequenced from one sample in a study of CD8+ T cells in alopecia areata. Noted treatment: oral pan-JAK inhibitor, 5-10 mg twice daily. Sequencing used cDNA as its template, made by extracting RNA and reverse transcribing it. Method: immunoSEQ multiplex PCR; TCRdb's copy keeps in-frame clones and lacks some. The table has over 150,000 clones, less than 70% seen once. The material sequenced was CD4+ T cells sorted from blood, taken at week 24, from a patient treated with tofacitinib. These receptors were obtained from a human donor with alopecia areata.

This rearrangement joins TRBV6-6 to TRBJ2-7, with D unclear. V shed 0 bases and J shed 7 bases, with 4 bases lying between them. The CDR3 is 11 residues long. Per the germline V gene, CDR1 is MNHNY and CDR2 is SVGAGI (reference sequence). DNA for the CDR3: TGTGCCAGCAGTTACTCGGGGGAGCAGTACTTC. It codes for CASSYSGEQYF.

V gene TRBV29-1 combines with J gene TRBJ2-2; D tentatively fits TRBD1 or TRBD2 (5 bases each). V was trimmed by 6 bases and J by 2 bases, leaving 13 bases between them. This CDR3 has 14 amino acids. Germline V gives CDR1 SQVTM, CDR2 ANQGSEA. Here the CDR3 reads CSVRIGGNTGELFF. CDR3 in DNA: TGCAGCGTCCGAATTGGGGGAAACACCGGGGAGCTGTTTTTT.

This clone showed up just a few times. This chain links TRBV19 with TRBJ2-6, with D unclear. Germline values: CDR1 LNHDA, CDR2 SQIVND (reference sequence). The V end lost 6 bases, the J end lost 2 bases, and 11 bases lay between the germline ends. This CDR3 has 15 amino acids. The CDR3 region has the DNA TGTGCCAGTAGCTTACAAGGACCTGGGGCCAACGTCCTGACTTTC. Its protein is CASSLQGPGANVLTF.

This chain connects TRBV6-5 to TRBJ1-6; D is perhaps TRBD1 (6 bases). V lost 4 bases to trimming and J lost 9 bases, with 10 bases between them. The V gene's germline CDR1 is MNHEY and CDR2 SVGAGI. The CDR3 loop spans 13 amino acids. Here the CDR3 reads CASSFRGSSPLHF. The DNA of the CDR3 is TGTGCCAGCAGTTTTAGGGGGAGTTCACCCCTCCACTTT.

The J gene is TRBJ2-7, the V gene TRBV29-1; 8 bases are a match to TRBD2. The CDR3 covers 13 residues. V dropped 5 bases and J dropped 7; count of bases not matched to a gene: 10. Germline V gene lookup returns CDR1 SQVTM and CDR2 ANQGSEA. Written as DNA, the CDR3 is TGCAGCGTTCGGCTAGCGGGTCTCGGGGAGCAGTACTTC. Translation: CSVRLAGLGEQYF.

This clone occurred a few times. This chain joins TRBV28 and TRBJ1-1; no clear D. This CDR3 spans 13 amino acids. Germline CDR1 and CDR2: MDHEN and SYDVKM. Trimming left V 7 bases short and J 5 bases short, with 14 bases between. DNA of the CDR3: TGTGCCAGCACGCAGAAGTTGGAGACTGAAGCTTTCTTT. Translated: CASTQKLETEAFF.

This clone was recorded a few times. The V and J genes are TRBV30 and TRBJ2-2; either TRBD1 or TRBD2 may supply D (5 bases each). CDR3 length: 13 residues. Germline-derived CDR1 and CDR2 are GTSNPN and SVGIG (reference sequence). Here the CDR3 DNA reads TGTGCATCCCGGGACCCATACACCGGGGAGCTGTTTTTT. Residues: CASRDPYTGELFF.

The V gene is TRBV2, the J gene TRBJ2-2; D is perhaps TRBD2 (6 bases). Germline CDR1 and CDR2: SNHLY and FYNNEI. CDR3 length equals 15 residues. The V end was cut by 3 bases, the J end by 4 bases, with 12 bases between. The chain's CDR3 is CASSDGRRATGELFF. The CDR3 DNA reads TGTGCCAGCAGTGATGGCAGGAGGGCCACCGGGGAGCTGTTTTTT.

CDR3 in amino acids: CASSDNRNSPLHF. The CDR3 nucleotides read TGTGCCAGCAGTGATAACAGAAATTCACCCCTCCACTTT. This rearrangement joins TRBV2 to TRBJ1-6; unclear D gene. Germline loops: CDR1 SNHLY, CDR2 FYNNEI. The V and J ends lost 3 bases and 7 bases respectively, with 7 bases between them. This CDR3 is built from 13 residues.

Here the CDR3 reads CASSPYKGPNQPQHF. In DNA, the CDR3 is TGTGCCAGCTCGCCCTACAAGGGACCCAATCAGCCCCAGCATTTT. V is TRBV18 and J is TRBJ1-5, with D perhaps TRBD1 (5 bases). V was trimmed by 6 bases and J by 3 bases, leaving 15 bases between them. CDR3 length: 15 residues. Germline V gene lookup returns CDR1 KGHSH and CDR2 LQKENI.

This clone has a handful of counts. J is TRBJ2-7 and V is TRBV7-3; no firm D call. The CDR3 totals 15 residues. Germline V lookup: CDR1 SGHTA, CDR2 FQGTGA. V lost 5 bases and J 1 base, leaving 15 bases between the germline ends. As DNA, the CDR3 is TGTGCCAGCAGCATTTTACCCGGCACTTCCTACGAGCAGTACTTC. Its protein is CASSILPGTSYEQYF.

CDR3 protein: CASTKGFNQPQHF. CDR3 nucleotide sequence: TGTGCCAGCACAAAGGGGTTCAATCAGCCCCAGCATTTT. The rearrangement uses TRBV6-6 and TRBJ1-5, with D tentatively TRBD1 (5 bases). The ends were cut back, 7 bases at V and 3 bases at J, with 10 bases in the middle. The CDR3 sequence is 13 residues long. Germline V lookup: CDR1 MNHNY, CDR2 SVGAGI (reference sequence).

This clone was picked up a small number of times. The chain is built from TRBV27 and TRBJ2-7; no definite D call. Germline values: CDR1 MNHEY, CDR2 SMNVEV (reference sequence). The length of the CDR3 is 14 residues. V was pared by 5 bases and J by 4 bases, with 15 bases between. Here the CDR3 reads CASSAGPPRYEQYF. In DNA form, the CDR3 reads TGTGCCAGCAGTGCCGGACCACCGAGGTACGAGCAGTACTTC.

The chain carries TRBV29-1 and TRBJ2-5, with 9 bases matching TRBD1. This CDR3 contains 15 residues. Germline CDR1 and CDR2: SQVTM and ANQGSEA. Trimming took 4 bases from V and 4 from J; bases not matched to a gene: 10. CDR3 residues: CSVANLKTGGETQYF. In nucleotides, the CDR3 is TGCAGCGTTGCTAATCTGAAGACAGGGGGAGAGACCCAGTACTTC.

The table lists this clone with a few counts. For the CDR3, the DNA is TGTGCCATCAGCCTGGGACTAGCGGGGCCCCGGAACATTCAGTACTTC. Translated, it gives CAISLGLAGPRNIQYF. The chain links TRBV10-3 to TRBJ2-4; 13 nucleotides align to TRBD2. With V trimmed by 6 bases and J by 7 bases, 9 bases remained unmatched. Germline loops: CDR1 ENHRY, CDR2 SYGVKD. This CDR3 is built from 16 residues.

This clone occurred once. The chain joins TRBV2 to TRBJ1-2; D is undetermined. CDR1 is SNHLY, CDR2 FYNNEI, per germline. Trimming stripped 3 bases from V and 4 bases from J, with 9 bases between. The CDR3 length is 13 residues. The CDR3 here is CASSDSISYGYTF. The CDR3 coding sequence is TGTGCCAGCAGTGACAGTATTTCCTATGGCTACACCTTC.

The CDR3 region is CASSHSTSGDPQETQYF. The CDR3 DNA is TGTGCCAGCAGCCACTCGACTAGCGGGGACCCTCAAGAGACCCAGTACTTC. The rearrangement links TRBV4-2 to TRBJ2-5; 11 bases are shared with TRBD2. V lost 3 bases to trimming and J lost 2 bases; unmatched junction nucleotides: 8. CDR1 is LGHNA and CDR2 is YNFKEQ in the germline V gene. CDR3 size: 17 residues.

The rearrangement links TRBV29-1 to TRBJ2-7, with D unclear. V was shortened by 2 bases and J by 0 bases, with 8 bases between the two germline ends. Germline V lookup: CDR1 SQVTM, CDR2 ANQGSEA. The length of the CDR3 is 13 residues. The CDR3 region is CSVEKPLSYEQYF. The DNA of the CDR3 is TGCAGCGTTGAAAAGCCACTCTCCTACGAGCAGTACTTC.

The chain has TRBV11-2 and TRBJ1-3, with TRBD1 matching 9 bases. The V gene end was trimmed by 5 bases and the J gene end by 6 bases; junction bases not matched to a gene: 8. The CDR3 loop spans 15 amino acids. CDR1 is SGHAT and CDR2 is FQNNGV in the germline V gene. The CDR3 reads CASSIRQGVENTIYF. The CDR3 coding sequence is TGTGCCAGCAGCATAAGACAGGGGGTCGAAAACACCATATATTTT.

This chain uses TRBV30 with TRBJ2-7; tentatively, D is TRBD1 or TRBD2 (5 bases each). Trimming removed 3 bases at V and 9 bases at J, with 15 bases between. In germline, CDR1 is GTSNPN, CDR2 SVGIG (reference sequence). CDR3 size: 12 residues. The CDR3 sequence is CAWSGPGGRQYF. The CDR3 DNA reads as TGTGCCTGGAGCGGGCCTGGGGGAAGGCAGTACTTC.

The chain carries TRBV30 and TRBJ2-1; 7 nucleotides line up with TRBD2. Germline V gene lookup returns CDR1 GTSNPN and CDR2 SVGIG (reference sequence). This CDR3 is built from 15 residues. Trimming cost V 2 bases and J 6 bases; bases outside gene matches: 10. This chain's CDR3 is CAWSIGGGFFNEQFF. The CDR3 DNA reads TGTGCCTGGAGTATTGGGGGGGGTTTTTTCAATGAGCAGTTCTTC.

This clone was counted a few times. This rearrangement joins TRBV5-1 to TRBJ1-6; D gene unclear. CDR3 length: 10 residues. Germline V gene sequence: CDR1 SGHRS, CDR2 YFSETQ. Deletions cut 0 bases from V and 18 bases from J, with 7 bases between. The CDR3 coding sequence is TGCGCCAGCAGCTTGGGTGGATCCCACTTT. Its translation is CASSLGGSHF.